A single sample is the source of the 16 T cell receptor beta chains below, sequenced in a study of cytomegalovirus exposure and HLA in healthy donors (TCRdb year 2017). Libraries were prepared through the immunoSEQ multiplex PCR assay. TCRdb carries this immuneACCESS record with in-frame sequences only. Its versions omit some clonotypes, under half of them owing to an unresolved V gene in the studies checked, with the rest unexplained. The sample table holds 300,000 to 450,000 clones, of which about nine tenths were seen once. 0.83% of the sample is held by the ten biggest clonotypes. Sequencing used PBMCs. All receptors derive from a woman between 18 and 29 years old in good health and CMV-seronegative.

The chain employs TRBV7-9 and TRBJ2-1, with 9 bases that match TRBD1. The CDR3 runs 14 residues. The V segment lost 5 bases and the J segment 6 bases; nucleotides outside the gene matches: 5. Germline CDR1 SEHNR, CDR2 FQNEAQ (reference sequence). In DNA, the CDR3 is TGTGCCAGCAGCCCTGGGACAGGGAGCAATGAGCAGTTCTTC. It yields the protein CASSPGTGSNEQFF.

The V gene is TRBV2, the J gene TRBJ1-4, with TRBD1 matching 9 bases. Per germline, CDR1 SNHLY and CDR2 FYNNEI. CDR3 size: 14 residues. V lost 4 bases and J lost 8; bases outside the gene matches: 5. In nucleotides, the CDR3 is TGTGCCAGCAGTGGGGACAGGGAATTGGAAAAACTGTTTTTT. This codes for CASSGDRELEKLFF.

V and J are TRBV29-1 and TRBJ2-3; 8 nucleotides agree with TRBD2. Germline CDR1 reads SQVTM; CDR2 reads ANQGSEA. The trim removed 5 bases at V and 2 bases at J, leaving 6 bases unmatched. The CDR3 is made up of 14 amino acids. The CDR3 sequence is CSVYRGGTTDTQYF. DNA of the CDR3: TGCAGCGTTTATCGGGGGGGCACCACAGATACGCAGTATTTT.

The rearrangement uses TRBV14 and TRBJ2-5; 12 positions agree with TRBD2. Germline CDR1 is SGHDN and CDR2 is FVKESK. CDR3 size: 17 residues. Germline trimming cut 2 bases from V and 3 bases from J; bases unmatched to any gene: 7. The CDR3 loop is CASSQTELAGGKETQYF. DNA for the CDR3: TGTGCCAGCAGCCAAACGGAGCTAGCGGGAGGGAAAGAGACCCAGTACTTC.

The V gene is TRBV11-2, the J gene TRBJ2-7, with D tentatively TRBD1 (6 bases). Germline loops: CDR1 SGHAT, CDR2 FQNNGV. The CDR3 is made up of 14 amino acids. V dropped 5 bases and J dropped 2 bases, with 13 bases sitting between them. The CDR3 DNA reads TGTGCCAGCAGCCAGACAGGTGGGACCTACGAGCAGTACTTC. Protein product: CASSQTGGTYEQYF.

This chain connects TRBV13 to TRBJ2-7; D unclear. Trimming took off 7 bases at V and 6 bases at J, with 16 bases between the two ends. The CDR3 covers 13 residues. CDR1 is PRHDT, CDR2 FYEKMQ, per germline (reference sequence). The CDR3 DNA follows: TGTGCCAGCACCCAAGAATCAGGAATCGAGCAGTACTTC. Protein sequence: CASTQESGIEQYF.

This chain links TRBV4-2 with TRBJ2-5; 11 bases fit TRBD2. The CDR3 is 15 residues long. V lost 1 base and J lost 5; bases outside the gene matches: 3. Germline values: CDR1 LGHNA, CDR2 YNFKEQ. The CDR3 region is CASSQGSGGAETQYF. In DNA, the CDR3 is TGTGCCAGCAGCCAAGGTAGCGGGGGGGCGGAGACCCAGTACTTC.

The chain carries TRBV4-1 and TRBJ2-1, with TRBD2 identical over 8 bases. The germline V gene encodes CDR1 MGHRA and CDR2 YSYEKL. The V gene end was trimmed by 2 bases and the J gene end by 10 bases; junction bases not matched to a gene: 13. The CDR3 runs to 16 residues. CDR3 sequence reads: CASSQRSLAGTEEQFF. DNA for the CDR3: TGCGCCAGCAGCCAAAGGTCTCTAGCGGGTACAGAAGAGCAGTTCTTC.

This chain joins TRBV5-4 and TRBJ1-3; D is ambiguous. The germline gives CDR1 SGHNT, CDR2 YYREEE (reference sequence). Trimming cost V 2 bases and J 0 bases, with 3 bases left between them. There are 13 residues in the CDR3. The CDR3 region is CASSFFSGNTIYF. In DNA form, the CDR3 reads TGTGCCAGCAGCTTCTTCTCTGGAAACACCATATATTTT.

As for this clone: The junction departs from the called germline gene at one end, perhaps through a read error. This sequence joins TRBV28 and TRBJ1-2; 10 positions agree with TRBD1. Germline V CDR1 and CDR2: MDHEN, SYDVKM. This CDR3 region has 12 residues. DNA of the CDR3: TGTGCCAGCAGTTTACTGACAGGGGGCCGAGCCTTC. As protein: CASSLLTGGRAF.

This chain joins TRBV4-1 and TRBJ2-1, with 10 bases aligning to TRBD2. Germline V gene lookup returns CDR1 MGHRA and CDR2 YSYEKL. J lost 8 bases, V lost 3 bases, and 10 bases had no gene match. The CDR3 totals 16 residues. For the CDR3, the DNA is TGCGCCAGCAGCCACAGATGGCTAGCGGGAGATGATGAGCAGTTCTTC. Amino acids: CASSHRWLAGDDEQFF.

The rearrangement links TRBV27 to TRBJ1-1, with 8 bases that match TRBD1. The CDR3 has 13 residues. Germline CDR1 reads MNHEY; CDR2 reads SMNVEV (reference sequence). The ends lost 5 bases at V and 3 bases at J; junction bases unmatched: 2. The CDR3 loop is CASSTTGDTEAFF. DNA for the CDR3: TGTGCCAGCAGTACGACAGGGGACACTGAAGCTTTCTTT.

Here the CDR3 DNA reads TGTGCCAGTAGTATAGGTGGGAGCGAGCAGTACTTC. Its translation is CASSIGGSEQYF. J is TRBJ2-7 and V is TRBV19; D might be TRBD2 (5 bases). There are 12 residues in the CDR3. Per germline, CDR1 LNHDA and CDR2 SQIVND (reference sequence). V gave up 1 base and J gave up 6 bases, with 7 bases separating them.

This clone turned up a few times. The genes are TRBV25-1 and TRBJ1-2, with 9 bases lining up with TRBD1. CDR1 and CDR2 from the germline V gene are MGHDK and SYGVNS. With 2 bases clipped from V and 5 bases from J, the junction kept 3 bases outside the gene matches. This CDR3 has 14 residues. Here the CDR3 reads CASSEGTGKYGYTF. CDR3 sequence (DNA): TGTGCCAGCAGTGAAGGGACAGGGAAATATGGCTACACCTTC.

The CDR3 region has the DNA TGTGCCAGCAGCCCAACGTCTCCCGGGACTAGCGGGAGAGTGTACAATGAGCAGTTCTTC. Translation gives CASSPTSPGTSGRVYNEQFF. The rearrangement links TRBV9 to TRBJ2-1, with 14 bases matching TRBD2. Germline V gene lookup returns CDR1 SGDLS and CDR2 YYNGEE. The ends lost 4 bases at V and 4 bases at J; junction bases unmatched: 16. This CDR3 region has 20 residues.

This clone was recorded only once. The gene calls are TRBV5-1 and TRBJ2-3; tentative D call: TRBD2 (7 bases). The CDR3 covers 15 residues. The V gene lost 6 bases and the J gene lost 4 bases, with 18 bases spanning the gap. CDR1 is SGHRS and CDR2 is YFSETQ in the germline V gene. The CDR3 region is CASTPRGAKADTQYF. For the CDR3, the DNA is TGCGCCAGCACCCCCCGGGGGGCTAAGGCAGATACGCAGTATTTT. The complete variable domain, with remaining parts taken from reference TRBV5-1 and TRBJ2-3, reads KAGVTQTPRYLIKTRGQQVTLSCSPISGHRSVSWYQQTPGQGLQFLFEYFSETQRNKGNFPGRFSGRQFSNSRSEMNVSTLELGDSALYLCASTPRGAKADTQYFGPGTRLTVL.